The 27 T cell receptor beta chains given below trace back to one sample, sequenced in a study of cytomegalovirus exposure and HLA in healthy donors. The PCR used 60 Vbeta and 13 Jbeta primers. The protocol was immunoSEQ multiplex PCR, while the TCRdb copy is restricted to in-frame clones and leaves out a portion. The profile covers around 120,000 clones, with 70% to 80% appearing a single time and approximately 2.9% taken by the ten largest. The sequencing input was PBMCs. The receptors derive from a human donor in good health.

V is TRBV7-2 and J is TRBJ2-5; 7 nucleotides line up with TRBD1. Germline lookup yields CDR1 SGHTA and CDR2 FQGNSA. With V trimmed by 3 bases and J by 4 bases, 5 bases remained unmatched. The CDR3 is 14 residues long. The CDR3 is CASSFRQGRETQYF. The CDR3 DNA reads TGTGCCAGCAGCTTCAGACAGGGCAGAGAGACCCAGTACTTC.

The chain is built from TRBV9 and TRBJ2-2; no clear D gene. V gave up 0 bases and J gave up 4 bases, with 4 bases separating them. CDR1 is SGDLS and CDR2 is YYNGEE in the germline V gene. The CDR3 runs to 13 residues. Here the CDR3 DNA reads TGTGCCAGCAGCGTAGGAGCCACCGGGGAGCTGTTTTTT. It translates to CASSVGATGELFF.

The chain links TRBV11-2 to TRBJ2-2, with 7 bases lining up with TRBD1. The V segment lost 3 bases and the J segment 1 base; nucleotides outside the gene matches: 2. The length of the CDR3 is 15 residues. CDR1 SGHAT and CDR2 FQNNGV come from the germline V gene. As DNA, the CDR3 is TGTGCCAGCAGCTTTGGGACAGTGAACACCGGGGAGCTGTTTTTT. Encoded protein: CASSFGTVNTGELFF.

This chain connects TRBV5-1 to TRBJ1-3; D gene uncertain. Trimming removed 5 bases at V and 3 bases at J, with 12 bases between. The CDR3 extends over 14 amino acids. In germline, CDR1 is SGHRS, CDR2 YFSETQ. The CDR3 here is CASRVGGVGNTIYF. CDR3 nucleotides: TGCGCCAGCAGGGTGGGAGGTGTTGGAAACACCATATATTTT.

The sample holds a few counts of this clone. The CDR3 loop is CASRLPGGAQPQHF. The CDR3 nucleotides are TGTGCCAGCAGATTGCCAGGGGGTGCTCAGCCCCAGCATTTT. This chain connects TRBV6-1 to TRBJ1-5, with TRBD1 matching over 7 bases. The CDR3 loop spans 14 amino acids. V was clipped by 6 bases and J by 6 bases; unmatched bases: 8. The germline V gene has CDR1 MNHNS and CDR2 SASEGT.

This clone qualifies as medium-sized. As DNA, the CDR3 is TGTGCCAGCAGTTATGGCCCGAACAGGGGTGTCGGGCAGTACTTC. Translating it yields CASSYGPNRGVGQYF. The chain combines TRBV6-5 with TRBJ2-7; the match to TRBD1 covers 7 bases. J lost 9 bases, V lost 3 bases, and 14 bases had no gene match. The length of the CDR3 is 15 residues. The germline V gene encodes CDR1 MNHEY and CDR2 SVGAGI.

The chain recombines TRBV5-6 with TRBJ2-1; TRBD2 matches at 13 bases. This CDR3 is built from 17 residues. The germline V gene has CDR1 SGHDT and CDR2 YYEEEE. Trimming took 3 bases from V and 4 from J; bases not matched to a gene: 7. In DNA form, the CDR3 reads TGTGCCAGCAGCTCCGACAGACTAGCGGGAGGATACAATGAGCAGTTCTTC. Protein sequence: CASSSDRLAGGYNEQFF.

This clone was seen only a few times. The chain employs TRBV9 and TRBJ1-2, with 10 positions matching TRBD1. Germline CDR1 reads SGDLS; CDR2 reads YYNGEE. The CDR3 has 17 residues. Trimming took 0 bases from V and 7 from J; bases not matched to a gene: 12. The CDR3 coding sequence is TGTGCCAGCAGCGTAGAGGTCTTATGGGACAGGGGCCGTGGCTACACCTTC. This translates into CASSVEVLWDRGRGYTF.

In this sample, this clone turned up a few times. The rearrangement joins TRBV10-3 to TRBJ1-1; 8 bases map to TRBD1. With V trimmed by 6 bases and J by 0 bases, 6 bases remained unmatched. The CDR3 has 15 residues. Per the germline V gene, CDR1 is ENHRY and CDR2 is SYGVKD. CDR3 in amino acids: CAIRGGQGLNTEAFF. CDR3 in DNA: TGTGCCATCAGAGGTGGACAGGGTCTGAACACTGAAGCTTTCTTT.

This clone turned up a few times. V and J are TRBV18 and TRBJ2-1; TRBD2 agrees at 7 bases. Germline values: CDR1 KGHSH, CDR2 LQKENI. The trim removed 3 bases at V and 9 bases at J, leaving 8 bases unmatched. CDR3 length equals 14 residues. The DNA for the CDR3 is TGTGCCAGCTCACCCGGGACTAAATTAAGTGAGCAGTTCTTC. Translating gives CASSPGTKLSEQFF.

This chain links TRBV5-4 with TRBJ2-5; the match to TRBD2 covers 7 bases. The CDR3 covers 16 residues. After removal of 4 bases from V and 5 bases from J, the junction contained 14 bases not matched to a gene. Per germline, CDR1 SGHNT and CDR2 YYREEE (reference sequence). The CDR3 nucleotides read TGTGCCAGCAGCCACCGGCCGGGGAGGGCTGGGGAGACCCAGTACTTC. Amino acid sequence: CASSHRPGRAGETQYF. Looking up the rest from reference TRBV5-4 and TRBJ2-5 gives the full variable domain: ETGVTQSPTHLIKTRGQQVTLRCSSQSGHNTVSWYQQALGQGPQFIFQYYREEENGRGNFPPRFSGLQFPNYSSELNVNALELDDSALYLCASSHRPGRAGETQYFGPGTRLLVL.

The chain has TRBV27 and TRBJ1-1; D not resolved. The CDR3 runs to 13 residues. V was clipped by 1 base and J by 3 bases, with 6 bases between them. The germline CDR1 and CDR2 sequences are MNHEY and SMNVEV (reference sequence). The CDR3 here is CASSLWSHTEAFF. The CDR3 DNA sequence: TGTGCCAGCAGTTTATGGAGCCACACTGAAGCTTTCTTT.

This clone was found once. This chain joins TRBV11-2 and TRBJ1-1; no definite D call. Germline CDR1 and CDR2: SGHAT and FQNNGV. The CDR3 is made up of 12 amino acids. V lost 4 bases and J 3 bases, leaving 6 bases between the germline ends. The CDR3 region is CASSSLYTEAFF. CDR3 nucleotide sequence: TGTGCCAGCAGCTCCCTATACACTGAAGCTTTCTTT.

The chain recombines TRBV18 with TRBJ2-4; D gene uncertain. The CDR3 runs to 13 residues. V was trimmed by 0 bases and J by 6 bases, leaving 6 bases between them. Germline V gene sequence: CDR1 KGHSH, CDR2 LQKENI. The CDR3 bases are TGTGCCAGCTCACCACCAGCTCCAAACATTCAGTACTTC. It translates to CASSPPAPNIQYF.

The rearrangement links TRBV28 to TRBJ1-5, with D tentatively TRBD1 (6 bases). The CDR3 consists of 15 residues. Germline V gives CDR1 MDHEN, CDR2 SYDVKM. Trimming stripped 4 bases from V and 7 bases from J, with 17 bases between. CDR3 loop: CASSSRLRGDQPQHF. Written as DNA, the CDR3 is TGTGCCAGCAGTTCCCGACTCAGGGGAGACCAGCCCCAGCATTTT.

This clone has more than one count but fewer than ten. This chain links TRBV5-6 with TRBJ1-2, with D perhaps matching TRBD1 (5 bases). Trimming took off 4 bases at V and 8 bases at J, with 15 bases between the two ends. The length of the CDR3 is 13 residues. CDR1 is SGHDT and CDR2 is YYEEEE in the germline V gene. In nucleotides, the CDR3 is TGTGCCAGCAGCCGGCCTCCGGGGGACGGCTACACCTTC. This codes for CASSRPPGDGYTF. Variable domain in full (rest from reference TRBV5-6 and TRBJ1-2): DAGVTQSPTHLIKTRGQQVTLRCSPKSGHDTVSWYQQALGQGPQFIFQYYEEEERQRGNFPDRFSGHQFPNYSSELNVNALLLGDSALYLCASSRPPGDGYTFGSGTRLTVV.

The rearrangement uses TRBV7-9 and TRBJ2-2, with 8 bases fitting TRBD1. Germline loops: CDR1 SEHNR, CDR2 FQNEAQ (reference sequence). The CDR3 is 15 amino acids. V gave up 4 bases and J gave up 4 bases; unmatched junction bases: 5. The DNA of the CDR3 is TGTGCCAGCAGCTCGGACAGGGCTTCCACCGGGGAGCTGTTTTTT. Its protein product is CASSSDRASTGELFF.

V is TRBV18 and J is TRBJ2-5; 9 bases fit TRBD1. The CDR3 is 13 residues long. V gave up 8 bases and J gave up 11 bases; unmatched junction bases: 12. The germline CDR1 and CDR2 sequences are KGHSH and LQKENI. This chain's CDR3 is CASTSGTGREQYF. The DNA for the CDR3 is TGTGCCAGCACTTCCGGGACAGGGCGAGAGCAGTACTTC.

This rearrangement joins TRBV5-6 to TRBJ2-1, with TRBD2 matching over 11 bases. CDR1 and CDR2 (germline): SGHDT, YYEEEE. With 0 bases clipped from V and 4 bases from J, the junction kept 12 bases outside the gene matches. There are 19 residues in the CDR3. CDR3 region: CASSLALATSGISYNEQFF. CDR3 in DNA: TGTGCCAGCAGCTTGGCCTTGGCGACTAGCGGGATTTCGTACAATGAGCAGTTCTTC.

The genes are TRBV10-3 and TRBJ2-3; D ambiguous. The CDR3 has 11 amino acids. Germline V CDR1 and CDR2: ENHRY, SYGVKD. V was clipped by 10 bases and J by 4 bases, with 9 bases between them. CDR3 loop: CASTGSDTQYF. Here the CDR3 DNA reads TGTGCCAGCACCGGTTCAGATACGCAGTATTTT.

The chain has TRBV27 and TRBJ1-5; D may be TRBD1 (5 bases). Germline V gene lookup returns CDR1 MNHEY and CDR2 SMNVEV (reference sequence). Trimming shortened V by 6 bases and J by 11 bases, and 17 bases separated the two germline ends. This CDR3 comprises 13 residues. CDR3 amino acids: CASSLGWGEAQHF. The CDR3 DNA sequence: TGTGCCAGCAGCCTAGGATGGGGCGAAGCCCAGCATTTT.

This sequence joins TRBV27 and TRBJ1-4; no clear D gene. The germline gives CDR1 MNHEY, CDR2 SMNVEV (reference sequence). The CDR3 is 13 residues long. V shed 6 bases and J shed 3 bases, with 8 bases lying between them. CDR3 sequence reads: CASSPAANEKLFF. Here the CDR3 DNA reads TGTGCCAGCAGCCCAGCGGCTAATGAAAAACTGTTTTTT.

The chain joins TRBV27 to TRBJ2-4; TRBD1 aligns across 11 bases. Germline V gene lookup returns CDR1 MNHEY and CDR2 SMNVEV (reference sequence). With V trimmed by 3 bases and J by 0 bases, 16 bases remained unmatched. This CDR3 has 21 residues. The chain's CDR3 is CASSFISGPGTGGLAKNIQYF. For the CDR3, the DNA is TGTGCCAGCAGTTTTATTAGCGGTCCCGGGACAGGGGGTCTAGCCAAAAACATTCAGTACTTC.

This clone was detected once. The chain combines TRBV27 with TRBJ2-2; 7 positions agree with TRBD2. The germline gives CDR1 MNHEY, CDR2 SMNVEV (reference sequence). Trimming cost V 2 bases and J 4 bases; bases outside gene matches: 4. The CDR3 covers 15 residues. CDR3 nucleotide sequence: TGTGCCAGCAGTTTAAACGGGAGGATCACCGGGGAGCTGTTTTTT. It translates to CASSLNGRITGELFF.

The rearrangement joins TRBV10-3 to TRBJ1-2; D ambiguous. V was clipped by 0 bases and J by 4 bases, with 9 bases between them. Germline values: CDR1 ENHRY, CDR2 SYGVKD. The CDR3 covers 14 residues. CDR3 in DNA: TGTGCCATCAGTGAGTCGGAAGGACTCTATGGCTACACCTTC. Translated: CAISESEGLYGYTF.

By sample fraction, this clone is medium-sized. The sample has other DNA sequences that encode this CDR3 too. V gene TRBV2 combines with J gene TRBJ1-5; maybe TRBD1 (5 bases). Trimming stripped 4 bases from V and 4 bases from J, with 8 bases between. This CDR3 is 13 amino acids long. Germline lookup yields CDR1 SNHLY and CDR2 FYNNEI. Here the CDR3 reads CASSGGGNQPQHF. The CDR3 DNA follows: TGTGCCAGCAGTGGGGGGGGTAATCAGCCCCAGCATTTT.

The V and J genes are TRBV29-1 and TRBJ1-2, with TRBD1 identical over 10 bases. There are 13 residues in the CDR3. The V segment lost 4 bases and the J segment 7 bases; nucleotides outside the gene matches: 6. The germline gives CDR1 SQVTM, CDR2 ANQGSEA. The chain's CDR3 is CSVVDRGWSGYTF. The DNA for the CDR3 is TGCAGCGTTGTGGACAGGGGGTGGTCTGGCTACACCTTC.